The TCR beta chain under discussion was sequenced for a study of blood T cells in healthy people across ages. Study-wide results and limits: More naive CD4+ cells and higher diversity marked long-lived donors relative to aged donors.

A second roughly 6 to 11 cycle PCR used barcoded and J-beta primers. A tag from a template-switch adaptor with 12 random nucleotides marked each cDNA molecule. Any given sample supplied a minimum of 2.5 million CDR3-containing paired-end reads. Each CDR3 protein is one row after TCRdb ran MiXCR on the 5' RACE reads. The sample consists of about 940,000 distinct CDR3 sequences, about 44% of them appearing once. Remarks on this clonotype: Antigen specificity is unknown.

The length of the CDR3 is 12 residues. Germline loops: CDR1 LNHNV, CDR2 YYDKDF (reference sequence). The V segment lost 9 bases and the J segment 3 bases; nucleotides outside the gene matches: 2. The sample taken for sequencing was blood. The origin of this receptor is a man younger than 40 in good health. The J gene is TRBJ1-5, the V gene TRBV15, with 7 positions matching TRBD1. The CDR3 loop reads CATGTDNQPQHF. CDR3 sequence (DNA): TGTGCCACTGGGACAGACAATCAGCCCCAGCATTTT.